The rows below give T cell receptor beta chains drawn from one sample of a study of cytomegalovirus exposure and HLA in healthy donors. Using immunoSEQ multiplex PCR, the repertoire was profiled, and TCRdb retains in-frame clones only, with some absent. The data show tens of thousands of clones, 60% to 65% seen once. The specimen was PBMCs. The receptors shown here come from a human donor in good health. Each CDR3 is given with its conserved first and last residue. The D gene is left open where the match is weak. Clone size is stated in some rows and not others, as once, few, many or a class when expanded.

TRBD1	.	TRBV11-3	TRBJ1-1	CASSATGPNTEAFF	TGTGCCAGCAGCGCGACAGGGCCGAACACTGAAGCTTTCTTT
.	.	TRBV4-1	TRBJ1-5	CASSQVNSNQPQHF	TGCGCCAGCAGCCAAGTCAATAGCAATCAGCCCCAGCATTTT
.	.	TRBV5-1	TRBJ1-1	CASSLGEITEAFF	TGCGCCAGCAGCTTGGGAGAGATCACTGAAGCTTTCTTT
.	.	TRBV5-6	TRBJ2-1	CASSLDFTYNEQFF	TGTGCCAGCAGCTTGGATTTTACTTACAATGAGCAGTTCTTC
.	.	TRBV5-4	TRBJ1-2	CASSLAGQQSNYGYTF	TGTGCCAGCAGCTTGGCGGGACAACAATCTAACTATGGCTACACCTTC
TRBD1	few	TRBV9	TRBJ2-7	CASSVGRTGGGEQYF	TGTGCCAGCAGCGTAGGACGGACAGGGGGCGGCGAGCAGTACTTC
TRBD1	once	TRBV18	TRBJ1-2	CASSPRRGQSGYTF	TGTGCCAGCTCACCACGGAGGGGGCAGAGTGGCTACACCTTC
TRBD1	.	TRBV11-3	TRBJ2-1	CASSRQGGYNEQFF	TGTGCCAGCAGTAGACAGGGTGGCTACAATGAGCAGTTCTTC
.	.	TRBV7-2	TRBJ1-5	CASSPGGSNQPQHF	TGTGCCAGCAGCCCGGGCGGGAGCAATCAGCCCCAGCATTTT
.	few	TRBV19	TRBJ1-6	CASSIEGQGTSPLHF	TGTGCCAGTAGTATAGAAGGGCAGGGGACTTCACCCCTCCACTTT
.	once	TRBV4-3	TRBJ2-3	CASSQERVGTDTQYF	TGCGCCAGCAGCCAAGAAAGAGTGGGCACAGATACGCAGTATTTT
.	.	TRBV10-3	TRBJ1-1	CAISETQAGVDTEAFF	TGTGCCATCAGTGAGACTCAGGCAGGGGTGGACACTGAAGCTTTCTTT
TRBD1	.	TRBV5-5	TRBJ1-4	CASSLVPHRTGKDEKLFF	TGTGCCAGCAGCTTGGTCCCCCATAGGACAGGGAAAGATGAAAAACTGTTTTTT
.	.	TRBV2	TRBJ1-1	CASSTSGNTEAFF	TGTGCCAGCAGTACTTCAGGGAACACTGAAGCTTTCTTT
.	few	TRBV5-6	TRBJ2-1	CASSTRLELLSYNEQFF	TGTGCCAGCAGCACCAGACTAGAACTCTTGTCCTACAATGAGCAGTTCTTC
.	.	TRBV4-2	TRBJ2-1	CASSQDGATYNEQFF	TGTGCCAGCAGCCAAGATGGGGCCACCTACAATGAGCAGTTCTTC
TRBD1	once	TRBV4-2	TRBJ2-7	CASSQDRDEQYF	TGTGCCAGCAGCCAGGACAGGGACGAGCAGTACTTC
TRBD2	few	TRBV10-3	TRBJ2-1	CAISGGTSGGSNSINEQFF	TGTGCCATCAGTGGAGGGACTAGCGGGGGGTCCAATTCTATCAATGAGCAGTTCTTC
TRBD2	.	TRBV5-4	TRBJ2-5	CASSSRLAGFGRETQYF	TGTGCCAGCAGCTCTAGACTAGCGGGGTTCGGTAGAGAGACCCAGTACTTC
TRBD1	.	TRBV9	TRBJ2-7	CASSVAGTGTHEQYF	TGTGCCAGCAGCGTAGCCGGGACAGGGACCCACGAGCAGTACTTC
TRBD2	few	TRBV6-1	TRBJ2-7	CASSEARRRLAGLYEQYF	TGTGCCAGCAGTGAAGCGCGCCGGCGACTAGCGGGGCTCTACGAGCAGTACTTC
TRBD2	.	TRBV4-2	TRBJ2-4	CASSPSGGASKNIQYF	TGTGCCAGCAGCCCGAGCGGGGGGGCGTCCAAAAACATTCAGTACTTC
.	.	TRBV25-1	TRBJ1-6	CASRVAGNSPLHF	TGTGCCAGCAGGGTGGCGGGTAATTCACCCCTCCACTTT
TRBD1	.	TRBV5-1	TRBJ1-2	CASSLGQGNGYTF	TGCGCCAGCAGCCTGGGACAGGGTAACGGCTACACCTTC
.	.	TRBV5-1	TRBJ1-1	CASRTGTEAFF	TGCGCCAGCCGCACAGGGACTGAAGCTTTCTTT
TRBD2	.	TRBV29-1	TRBJ2-3	CSVALAADTQYF	TGCAGCGTCGCACTAGCGGCAGATACGCAGTATTTT
.	.	TRBV7-2	TRBJ1-1	CASSFAVNTEAFF	TGTGCCAGCAGCTTCGCAGTGAACACTGAAGCTTTCTTT
.	once	TRBV12-5	TRBJ1-3	CASGPTTVLAGNTIYF	TGTGCTAGTGGTCCAACGACAGTTTTAGCTGGAAACACCATATATTTT
TRBD2	.	TRBV7-2	TRBJ2-5	CASSLASLGAGGETQYF	TGTGCCAGCAGCTTAGCTTCCCTTGGAGCGGGGGGGGAGACCCAGTACTTC
TRBD1	.	TRBV11-1	TRBJ1-2	CASSPGQGNYGYTF	TGTGCCAGCAGCCCGGGACAGGGGAACTATGGCTACACCTTC
TRBD1	.	TRBV5-1	TRBJ2-2	CASTGGTLFANTGELFF	TGCGCCAGCACAGGGGGCACTCTTTTCGCGAACACCGGGGAGCTGTTTTTT
TRBD1	.	TRBV7-7	TRBJ1-3	CASSPEGDRGWENTIYF	TGTGCTAGCAGCCCGGAGGGGGACAGGGGGTGGGAAAACACCATATATTTT
.	.	TRBV7-3	TRBJ2-7	CASSELAGGEQYF	TGTGCCAGCAGCGAACTTGCGGGCGGCGAGCAGTACTTC
.	.	TRBV6-5	TRBJ1-2	CASSYSNVGRYGYTF	TGTGCCAGCAGTTACTCGAATGTGGGGCGCTATGGCTACACCTTC
.	few	TRBV7-9	TRBJ1-1	CASRSPGRDTEAFF	TGTGCCAGCAGGAGCCCAGGGAGGGACACTGAAGCTTTCTTT
.	.	TRBV7-9	TRBJ2-2	CASRKQGNTGELFF	TGTGCCAGCAGAAAACAGGGGAACACCGGGGAGCTGTTTTTT
TRBD1	once	TRBV9	TRBJ1-4	CASSARNTGGSTGKLFF	TGTGCCAGCAGCGCCAGAAATACAGGGGGCTCAACGGGAAAACTGTTTTTT
.	few	TRBV27	TRBJ1-2	CASSSLDRSRGYTF	TGTGCCAGCAGTTCCCTGGACAGATCCAGGGGCTACACCTTC
TRBD1	few	TRBV7-9	TRBJ1-5	CASSPTGGLNQPQHF	TGTGCCAGCAGCCCGACAGGGGGGTTGAATCAGCCCCAGCATTTT
TRBD2	once	TRBV5-1	TRBJ2-7	CASSLGLLARRYEQYF	TGCGCCAGCAGCTTGGGGTTACTAGCGCGGCGCTACGAGCAGTACTTC
.	once	TRBV5-3	TRBJ1-5	CARSLKADSPKDSNQPQHF	TGTGCCAGAAGCTTGAAGGCGGACAGTCCCAAAGATAGCAATCAGCCCCAGCATTTT
.	.	TRBV21-1	TRBJ2-1	CASGRTGSSYNEQFF	TGTGCCAGCGGGAGGACAGGCAGCTCCTACAATGAGCAGTTCTTC
TRBD1	.	TRBV7-3	TRBJ2-7	CASSSGQSPYEQYF	TGTGCCAGCAGCTCGGGACAGTCCCCCTACGAGCAGTACTTC
TRBD2	.	TRBV7-2	TRBJ2-3	CASSPGLAGAGDTDTQYF	TGTGCCAGCAGCCCGGGACTAGCGGGGGCGGGGGACACAGATACGCAGTATTTT
TRBD1	.	TRBV7-9	TRBJ1-1	CASSRGQGSTEAFF	TGTGCCAGCAGCCGGGGACAGGGGAGCACTGAAGCTTTCTTT
TRBD1	.	TRBV7-2	TRBJ1-2	CASSLASAGGGYGYTF	TGTGCCAGCAGCTTAGCCAGTGCAGGGGGCGGTTATGGCTACACCTTC
TRBD1	.	TRBV7-2	TRBJ2-6	CASSPTGTGLSGANVLTF	TGTGCCAGCAGCCCCACCGGGACAGGGCTCTCTGGGGCCAACGTCCTGACTTTC
TRBD2	few	TRBV27	TRBJ2-1	CASSLSAGGWNEQFF	TGTGCCAGCAGTTTATCTGCGGGGGGGTGGAATGAGCAGTTCTTC
TRBD1	few	TRBV10-3	TRBJ1-1	CAISRDRDKNTEAFF	TGTGCCATCAGCCGAGACAGGGATAAGAACACTGAAGCTTTCTTT
TRBD1	.	TRBV27	TRBJ1-5	CASSLLGQGVQPQHF	TGTGCCAGCAGTTTACTTGGACAGGGGGTCCAGCCCCAGCATTTT
TRBD1	.	TRBV4-3	TRBJ2-1	CASTPLPGQYNEQFF	TGCGCCAGCACCCCTCTTCCGGGACAGTACAATGAGCAGTTCTTC